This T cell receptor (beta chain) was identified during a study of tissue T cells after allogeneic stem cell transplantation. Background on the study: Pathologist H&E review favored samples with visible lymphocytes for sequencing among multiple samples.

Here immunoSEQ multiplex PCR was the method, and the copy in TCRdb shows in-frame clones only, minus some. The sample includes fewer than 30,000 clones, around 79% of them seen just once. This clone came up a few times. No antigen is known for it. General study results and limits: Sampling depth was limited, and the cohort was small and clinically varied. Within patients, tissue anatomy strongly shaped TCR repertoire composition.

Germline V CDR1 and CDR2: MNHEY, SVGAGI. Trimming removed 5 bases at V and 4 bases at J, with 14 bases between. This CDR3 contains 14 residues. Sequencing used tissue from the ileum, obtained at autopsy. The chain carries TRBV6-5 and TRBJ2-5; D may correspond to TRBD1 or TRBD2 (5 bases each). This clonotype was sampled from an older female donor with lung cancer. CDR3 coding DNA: TGTGCCAGCAGTCCCTGGGACGGAAGAGAGACCCAGTACTTC. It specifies CASSPWDGRETQYF.